This is a list of T cell receptor beta chains from one sample in a study of technical replicates of blood from a few donors. Sequencing used immunoSEQ multiplex PCR; TCRdb keeps in-frame clones, though not all of them. The sample holds 90,000 to 100,000 clones, 90% to 97% seen once. The specimen sequenced was T cells isolated from PBMCs. Receptors were obtained from a human donor in good health. CDR3s include the opening cysteine and the closing phenylalanine or tryptophan. A D gene is named only where the DNA matches it firmly. A clone size is listed for some rows: how often the clone was seen (once, few, many), or a class if it is expanded.

D	V	J	size	CDR3	DNA
-	TRBV19	TRBJ2-7	-	CASSIGGNEQYF	TGTGCCAGTAGTATTGGGGGGAACGAGCAGTACTTC
TRBD1	TRBV12-5	TRBJ2-7	-	CASGLAENTGTVYPTSYEQYF	TGTGCTAGTGGTTTGGCCGAGAATACCGGGACAGTCTACCCTACCTCCTACGAGCAGTACTTC
-	TRBV9	TRBJ1-3	-	CASSEGDSGSIYF	TGTGCCAGCAGCGAGGGAGACTCGGGCTCCATATATTTT
TRBD1	TRBV7-9	TRBJ2-7	-	CASSPRDRLYEQYF	TGTGCCAGCAGCCCTCGGGACAGGCTGTACGAGCAGTACTTC
TRBD1	TRBV27	TRBJ2-5	-	CASSLQGVLETQYF	TGTGCCAGCAGTTTACAGGGGGTGTTAGAGACCCAGTACTTC
TRBD2	TRBV7-2	TRBJ2-1	-	CASSLEASGSRYNEQFF	TGTGCCAGCAGCTTAGAGGCTAGCGGGAGTAGATACAATGAGCAGTTCTTC
TRBD1	TRBV5-1	TRBJ1-4	-	CASSGQGRREKLFF	TGCGCCAGCAGCGGACAGGGGAGACGCGAAAAACTGTTTTTT
TRBD2	TRBV9	TRBJ2-1	-	CASSVGTSGRSYNEQFF	TGTGCCAGCAGCGTCGGGACTAGCGGGAGGTCCTACAATGAGCAGTTCTTC
-	TRBV9	TRBJ2-4	-	CASSVAMEGVQYF	TGTGCCAGCAGCGTAGCTATGGAAGGGGTACAGTACTTC
-	TRBV9	TRBJ1-3	once	CASSGGMGFSGNTIYF	TGTGCCAGCAGCGGGGGCATGGGATTTTCTGGAAACACCATATATTTT
-	TRBV5-1	TRBJ2-7	-	CASSLNPQYEQYF	TGCGCCAGCAGCTTGAACCCCCAGTACGAGCAGTACTTC
TRBD2	TRBV7-8	TRBJ2-1	-	CASSLVWGSGSNEQFF	TGTGCCAGCAGCTTAGTGTGGGGAAGCGGGAGTAATGAGCAGTTCTTC
TRBD1	TRBV5-4	TRBJ1-3	-	CASSLKDLFQGGLGNTIYF	TGTGCCAGCAGCTTGAAGGACCTATTCCAAGGGGGCTTAGGGAACACCATATATTTT
TRBD2	TRBV7-3	TRBJ2-3	-	CASSLGTSFGDTQYF	TGTGCCAGCAGCTTAGGGACTAGTTTTGGGGATACGCAGTATTTT
-	TRBV2	TRBJ2-4	-	CASIGQPLSKNIQYF	TGTGCCAGCATCGGACAGCCGCTCTCCAAAAACATTCAGTACTTC
-	TRBV18	TRBJ2-7	-	CASSPQGQGGSYEQYF	TGTGCCAGCTCACCCCAAGGACAGGGAGGGTCCTACGAGCAGTACTTC
-	TRBV30	TRBJ1-1	-	CAWAQDRLNTEAFF	TGTGCCTGGGCCCAGGACAGACTGAACACTGAAGCTTTCTTT
TRBD1	TRBV29-1	TRBJ1-2	-	CSVRPGQLSYGYTF	TGCAGCGTTCGTCCGGGACAGCTCTCTTATGGCTACACCTTC
-	TRBV18	TRBJ2-2	-	CASSPPTGNTGELFF	TGTGCCAGCTCACCACCGACAGGGAACACCGGGGAGCTGTTTTTT
-	TRBV5-1	TRBJ1-3	-	CASTFGTRHSGNTIYF	TGCGCCAGCACCTTCGGAACTAGACACTCTGGAAACACCATATATTTT
-	TRBV7-8	TRBJ1-2	-	CASSPGVGPGYTF	TGTGCCAGCAGCCCCGGGGTAGGGCCTGGCTACACCTTC
-	TRBV5-1	TRBJ2-1	-	CASSLYGGRDSYNEQFF	TGCGCCAGCAGCTTGTACGGGGGGCGCGACTCCTACAATGAGCAGTTCTTC
-	TRBV9	TRBJ1-1	few	CASSSAGTEAFF	TGTGCCAGCAGTAGCGCCGGCACTGAAGCTTTCTTT
-	TRBV5-1	TRBJ1-4	-	CASSLAVGEAEKLFF	TGCGCCAGCAGCTTGGCCGTCGGGGAAGCTGAAAAACTGTTTTTT
-	TRBV6-5	TRBJ2-5	-	CASSYSRQQKTQYF	TGTGCCAGCAGTTACTCGAGGCAGCAAAAGACCCAGTACTTC
TRBD1	TRBV28	TRBJ2-7	-	CASSLDRETYEQYF	TGTGCCAGCAGTTTAGACAGGGAAACCTACGAGCAGTACTTC
TRBD2	TRBV28	TRBJ2-5	once	CASSSGLAGVLGQETQYF	TGTGCCAGCAGCTCAGGACTAGCGGGAGTTTTAGGCCAAGAGACCCAGTACTTC
-	TRBV13	TRBJ1-2	-	CASSLVSGRGYTF	TGTGCCAGCAGCTTAGTGTCAGGGCGGGGCTACACCTTC
-	TRBV19	TRBJ1-4	-	CASSPPGVRNEKLFF	TGTGCCAGTAGTCCCCCGGGAGTGAGGAATGAAAAACTGTTTTTT
-	TRBV27	TRBJ2-3	-	CASNDRGSTDTQYF	TGTGCCAGCAATGACCGGGGTAGCACAGATACGCAGTATTTT
TRBD1	TRBV6-5	TRBJ1-2	-	CASSPPGQVFGYTF	TGTGCCAGCAGTCCACCGGGACAGGTATTTGGCTACACCTTC
TRBD2	TRBV5-1	TRBJ2-7	once	CASSLAGGGLLHEQYF	TGCGCCAGCAGCTTAGCGGGGGGAGGACTACTCCACGAGCAGTACTTC
TRBD2	TRBV29-1	TRBJ2-3	-	CSASGTSGRSTDTQYF	TGCAGCGCCTCCGGGACTAGCGGGAGAAGCACAGATACGCAGTATTTT
-	TRBV11-3	TRBJ2-3	-	CASSPGTLQFTDTQYF	TGTGCCAGCAGCCCTGGGACACTACAATTCACAGATACGCAGTATTTT
TRBD2	TRBV4-1	TRBJ2-5	few	CASSQRQLAEKETQYF	TGCGCCAGCAGCCAACGCCAACTAGCGGAGAAAGAGACCCAGTACTTC
-	TRBV27	TRBJ1-5	-	CASSFLNQPQHF	TGTGCCAGCAGTTTCTTGAATCAGCCCCAGCATTTT
-	TRBV21-1	TRBJ2-1	-	CASSKIRALAAAYNEQFF	TGTGCCAGCAGCAAAATCCGAGCCCTAGCGGCAGCCTACAATGAGCAGTTCTTC